The 18 T cell receptor beta chains given below trace back to one sample, sequenced in a study of tumor-infiltrating lymphocytes in primary liver carcinoma. TCR beta cDNA came from roughly 0.45 ug total RNA, primed with a constant-region primer. Three rounds of nested multiplex PCR with slightly modified ARM-PCR produced TCR beta libraries. The opening two PCR rounds, around 11 cycles each, paired TRBV1-TRBV30 forward primers with a C-beta reverse primer. MiXCR, applied by TCRdb to the multiplex PCR reads, yields one record per CDR3 protein. The sample has some 190,000 distinct CDR3 sequences, around four fifths seen once. Taking roughly 20-34 mg of unsorted bulk tissue, the authors co-extracted RNA and DNA. The sample consisted of tumor tissue from primary liver carcinoma. Receptors were obtained from a man aged 40-55 years with primary liver carcinoma and hepatitis B virus infection.

The rearrangement uses TRBV29-1 and TRBJ2-7; no definite D call. The V gene's germline CDR1 is SQVTM and CDR2 ANQGSEA. Trimming removed 7 bases at V and 8 bases at J, with 21 bases between. The CDR3 is made up of 13 amino acids. CDR3 protein: CSGDTWYVDKQYF. The CDR3 DNA is TGCAGCGGCGATACATGGTATGTCGACAAGCAGTACTTC.

For this clonotype: A much larger clone sits a single nucleotide away, making a read error possible. The rearrangement joins TRBV6-4 to TRBJ2-2; D possibly corresponds to TRBD1 (6 bases). From germline, CDR1 is MRHNA and CDR2 SNTAGT. V dropped 4 bases and J dropped 4 bases, with 10 bases sitting between them. This CDR3 has 14 residues. CDR3 nucleotides: TGTGCCAGCAGTGCCACAGGGTGCACCGGGGAGCTGTTTTTT. Protein product: CASSATGCTGELFF.

Worth noting for this clonotype: An end of the junction differs from the germline gene, which may be a read error. The chain uses TRBV4-1 and TRBJ2-1, with D possibly matching TRBD2 (5 bases). The length of the CDR3 is 16 residues. CDR1 and CDR2 (germline): MGHRA, YSYEKL. CDR3 loop: CAISQLGISEYNEQFF. CDR3 in DNA: TGCGCCATCAGCCAACTCGGGATTAGCGAGTACAATGAGCAGTTCTTC.

The gene calls are TRBV29-1 and TRBJ2-3; D could derive from TRBD1 or TRBD2 (6 bases each). The CDR3 is made up of 14 amino acids. In germline, CDR1 is SQVTM, CDR2 ANQGSEA. Trimming took 8 bases from V and 4 from J, leaving 19 bases between them. CDR3 nucleotides: TGCAGCATGGGGGCCTGGGGGAGGCCAGATACGCAGTATTTT. As protein: CSMGAWGRPDTQYF.

With respect to this clonotype: A much bigger clone sits one base away, suggesting this may be a read error. A read error is likely, as this CDR3 ends without the conserved phenylalanine or tryptophan. The rearrangement uses TRBV6-4 and TRBJ2-2; 8 positions match TRBD1. Germline V gene data show CDR1 as MRHNA and CDR2 as SNTAGT. There are 14 residues in the CDR3. The V gene end was trimmed by 4 bases and the J gene end by 4 bases; junction bases not matched to a gene: 2. The CDR3 is CASSATGGTGELFL. For the CDR3, the DNA is TGTGCCAGCAGTGCCACAGGGGGCACCGGGGAGCTGTTTTTA.

As to this clonotype: A much bigger clone sits one base away, suggesting this may be a read error. This rearrangement joins TRBV5-1 to TRBJ2-1; possible D gene TRBD2, 7 bases. The V gene's germline CDR1 is SGHRS and CDR2 YFSETQ. CDR3 length: 18 residues. This chain's CDR3 is CASRLGVGGRSRYNEQFF. CDR3 in DNA: TGCGCCAGCAGATTGGGGGTCGGGGGGCGCTCGAGGTACAATGAGCAGTTCTTC.

This clonotype was counted a few times. A junction end diverges from the germline sequence, so it may reflect a read error. This chain connects TRBV5-4 to TRBJ2-1, with TRBD2 matching 9 bases. The CDR3 extends over 15 amino acids. Germline V gives CDR1 SGHNT, CDR2 YYREEE (reference sequence). CDR3 nucleotide sequence: TGTACCAGTAGCTTACTAGCGGGCTCCTACAATGAGCAGTTCTTC. Amino acid sequence: CTSSLLAGSYNEQFF.

This clonotype was recorded only once. The genes are TRBV10-3 and TRBJ2-3; D unclear. CDR3 size: 11 residues. Germline V gene lookup returns CDR1 ENHRY and CDR2 SYGVKD. V shed 9 bases and J shed 3 bases, with 7 bases lying between them. CDR3 bases: TGTGCCATGCAAATTACAGATACGCAGTATTTT. As protein: CAMQITDTQYF.

Remarks on this clonotype: Here the CDR3 omits its conserved ending phenylalanine or tryptophan, so a read error is the likely source. V and J are TRBV6-1 and TRBJ2-7, with 15 bases matching TRBD2. Germline-derived CDR1 and CDR2 are MNHNS and SASEGT. The CDR3 is 16 residues long. The CDR3 DNA follows: TGTGCCAGCATTGAAGAGGGACTAGCGGGAGGCTACGAGCAGTACCTC. It encodes CASIEEGLAGGYEQYL.

V and J are TRBV12-3 or TRBV12-4 and TRBJ1-5; D is possibly TRBD1 (6 bases). There are 16 residues in the CDR3. The CDR3 reads CGGSRSRDTYHQPQHF. The CDR3 nucleotides are TGTGGCGGCAGTCGAAGCCGGGACACTTATCATCAGCCCCAGCATTTT.

With respect to this clonotype: A much larger clonotype is one base distant, so this may be a read error. The chain is built from TRBV28 and TRBJ1-5; maybe TRBD1 (5 bases). There are 15 residues in the CDR3. Trimming removed 5 bases from V and 7 bases from J, with 18 bases in between. Germline lookup yields CDR1 MDHEN and CDR2 SYDVKM. CDR3 sequence: CASSDRTRGSQPQHF. In DNA, the CDR3 is TGTGCCAGCAGTGACCGGACAAGGGGTTCCCAGCCCCAGCATTTT.

This CDR3 is CASSHRDRGPAFVKLFF. As DNA, the CDR3 is TGTGCCAGCAGTCACCGGGATAGGGGCCCTGCTTTCGTAAAACTGTTTTTT. V is TRBV28 and J is TRBJ1-4; possible D gene TRBD1, 5 bases. CDR3 length: 17 residues. The germline V and J ends were trimmed by 5 bases and 10 bases, with 26 bases remaining between them. Per the germline V gene, CDR1 is MDHEN and CDR2 is SYDVKM.

Note on this clonotype: One junction end disagrees with the germline gene, perhaps due to a read error. V and J are TRBV6-1 and TRBJ2-1; 8 bases match TRBD2. Germline V CDR1 and CDR2: MNHNS, SASEGT. The CDR3 has 12 amino acids. This CDR3 is CASSKAGDEQLF. As DNA, the CDR3 is TGTGCCAGTAGTAAAGCGGGGGATGAGCAGCTCTTC.

A note on this clonotype: The conserved phenylalanine or tryptophan normally closing the CDR3 is absent here, so this likely arose from a read error. The gene calls are TRBV6-2 or TRBV6-3 and TRBJ2-1; 7 bases match TRBD2. Germline V lookup: CDR1 MNHEY, CDR2 SVGEGT. The junction had 10 bases not matched to a gene; V was cut back by 6 bases and J by 5 bases. CDR3 size: 15 residues. As DNA, the CDR3 is TGTGCCAGCAGCCCTGCGACTAGCTTCCACAATGAGCAGTTCTTG. Its protein product is CASSPATSFHNEQFL.

In regard to this clonotype: An end of the junction does not agree with germline; a read error may underlie this. This chain connects TRBV30 to TRBJ1-5; 10 positions match TRBD1. CDR1 is GTSNPN and CDR2 is SVGIG in the germline V gene (reference sequence). This CDR3 has 14 residues. The CDR3: CAWSETGGGQPQHF. The CDR3 region has the DNA TGTGCATGGAGTGAGACAGGGGGCGGTCAGCCCCAGCATTTT.

This clonotype was seen a single time. The chain employs TRBV4-3 and TRBJ2-2; possible D gene TRBD1, 6 bases. The CDR3 runs 15 residues. Trimming removed 4 bases at V and 4 bases at J, with 13 bases between. From germline, CDR1 is LGHNA and CDR2 YSLEER. The DNA for the CDR3 is TGCGCCAGCAGCCCAGGGGATGCGAGCACCGGGGAGCTGTTTTTT. This gives the protein CASSPGDASTGELFF.

In regard to this clonotype: One junction end disagrees with the germline gene, perhaps due to a read error. The chain links TRBV29-1 to TRBJ1-1; D is possibly TRBD1 (5 bases). This CDR3 is 13 amino acids long. CDR1 SQVTM and CDR2 ANQGSEA come from the germline V gene. The CDR3, as DNA: TGCAGCTCCGCGGGGGGGTCAATCACTGATGCTTTCTTT. Residues: CSSAGGSITDAFF.

Concerning this clonotype: One junction end does not reproduce the germline sequence, and a read error may be involved. The J gene is TRBJ2-1, the V gene TRBV29-1; TRBD2 matches 7 bases. Germline V gives CDR1 SQVTM, CDR2 ANQGSEA. The CDR3 consists of 15 residues. Written as DNA, the CDR3 is TGCAACGTTGGACTAGTGGGAGGGTTATACAATCAGCAGTTCTTC. Amino acids: CNVGLVGGLYNQQFF.